These 5 T cell receptor beta chains came from one sample sequenced in a study of monozygotic twins with inflammatory bowel disease (dated by TCRdb to the late 2010s). To prepare the library, 5' RACE was applied. Instrument on record: Illumina HiSeq 2500. TCRdb reprocessed the reads, and each CDR3 protein sequence is entered once, without DNA. The data table for this sample lists fewer than 550,000 distinct CDR3 sequences. The ten biggest clones cover about 2.3% of the sample. Material: blood. Every receptor here comes from a human donor with ulcerative colitis or Crohn's disease, or a healthy co-twin of an affected twin (not recorded which).

V and J are TRBV20-1 and TRBJ2-1; TCRdb picks TRBD2, but there is no DNA to check that call. The CDR3 contains 17 residues. In germline, CDR1 is DFQATT, CDR2 SNEGSKA (reference sequence). CDR3 residues: CSARPIAGGITYNEQFF.

The chain links TRBV6-5 to TRBJ1-6; TCRdb's D call, TRBD1, is unchecked because there is no DNA. Germline V CDR1 and CDR2: MNHEY, SVGAGI. The CDR3 sequence is 14 residues long. The CDR3 protein is CASSYLAGESPLHF.

The chain uses TRBV2 and TRBJ1-1; as DNA is missing, the TRBD1 call by TCRdb cannot be tested. CDR1 and CDR2 (germline): SNHLY, FYNNEI. The CDR3 runs to 14 residues. CDR3 amino acids: CASSVEGTNTEAFF. The complete variable domain, with remaining parts taken from reference TRBV2 and TRBJ1-1, reads EPEVTQTPSHQVTQMGQEVILRCVPISNHLYFYWYRQILGQKVEFLVSFYNNEISEKSEIFDDQFSVERPDGSNFTLKIRSTKLEDSAMYFCASSVEGTNTEAFFGQGTRLTVV.

V usage is TRBV20-1 and J usage is TRBJ2-4; with no DNA, the TCRdb D assignment of TRBD2 cannot be verified. The CDR3 totals 14 residues. Germline CDR1 and CDR2: DFQATT and SNEGSKA (reference sequence). The CDR3 reads CSARLAGVENIQYF.

The CDR3 protein is CASSYSGGLSSYEQYF. The V and J genes are TRBV6-5 and TRBJ2-7. The CDR3 consists of 16 residues. CDR1 and CDR2 (germline): MNHEY, SVGAGI.